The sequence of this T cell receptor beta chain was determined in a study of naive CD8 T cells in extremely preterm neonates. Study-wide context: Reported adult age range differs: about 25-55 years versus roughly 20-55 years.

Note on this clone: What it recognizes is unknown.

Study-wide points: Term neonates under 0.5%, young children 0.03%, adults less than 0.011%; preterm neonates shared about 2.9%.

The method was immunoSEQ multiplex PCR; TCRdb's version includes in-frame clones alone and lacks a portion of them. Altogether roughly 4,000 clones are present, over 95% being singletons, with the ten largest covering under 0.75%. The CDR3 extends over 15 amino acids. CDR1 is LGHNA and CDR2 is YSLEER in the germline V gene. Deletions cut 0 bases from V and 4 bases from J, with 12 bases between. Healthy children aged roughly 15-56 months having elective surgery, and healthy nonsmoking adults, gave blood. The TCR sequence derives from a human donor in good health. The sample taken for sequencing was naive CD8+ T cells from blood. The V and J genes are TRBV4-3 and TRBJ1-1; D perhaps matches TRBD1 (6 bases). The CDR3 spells CASSQDTEDSTEAFF. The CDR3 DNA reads TGCGCCAGCAGCCAAGATACGGAGGACAGCACTGAAGCTTTCTTT.